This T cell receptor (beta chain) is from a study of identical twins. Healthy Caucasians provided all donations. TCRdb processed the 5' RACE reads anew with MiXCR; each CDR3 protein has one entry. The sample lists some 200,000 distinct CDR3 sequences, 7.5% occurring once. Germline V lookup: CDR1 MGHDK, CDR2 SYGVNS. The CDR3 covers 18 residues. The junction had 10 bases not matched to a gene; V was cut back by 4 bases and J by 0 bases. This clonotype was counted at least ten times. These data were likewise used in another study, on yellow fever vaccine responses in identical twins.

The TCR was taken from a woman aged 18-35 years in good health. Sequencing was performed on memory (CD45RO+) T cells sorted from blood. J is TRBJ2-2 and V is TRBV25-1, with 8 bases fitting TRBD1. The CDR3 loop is CASSGPSDRASNTGELFF. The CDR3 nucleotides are TGTGCCAGCAGTGGTCCGTCGGACAGGGCTTCGAACACCGGGGAGCTGTTTTTT.